Following are 25 T cell receptor beta chains from one sample sequenced in a study of T cell responses to AZD1222 COVID-19 vaccine. The repertoire was sequenced with immunoSEQ multiplex PCR; TCRdb's copy has only in-frame clones and lacks some. The sample lists around 190,000 clones, 80% to 95% occurring once. This specimen was peripheral blood, taken 28 days after the second AZD1222 dose. These receptors all come from an adult who received the AZD1222 COVID-19 vaccine.

The chain couples TRBV5-5 to TRBJ1-1; 8 nucleotides match TRBD1. V shed 4 bases, J shed 8 bases, and the junction held 19 bases outside the gene matches. Germline CDR1 and CDR2: SGHKS and YYEKEE (reference sequence). The CDR3 has 17 residues. In DNA form, the CDR3 reads TGTGCCAGCAGCATCCGGGACAGGCCCCAGGTTACCCGCGAAGCTTTCTTT. It yields the protein CASSIRDRPQVTREAFF.

This clone was seen a single time. This chain links TRBV9 with TRBJ2-2; no definite D call. Germline lookup yields CDR1 SGDLS and CDR2 YYNGEE. The CDR3 spans 14 residues. V gave up 3 bases and J gave up 5 bases, with 11 bases separating them. CDR3 bases: TGTGCCAGCAGCGCGAGCTCCGGGACCGGGGAGCTGTTTTTT. Translated: CASSASSGTGELFF. Using reference TRBV9 and TRBJ2-2 for the parts outside the CDR3, the full variable domain is DSGVTQTPKHLITATGQRVTLRCSPRSGDLSVYWYQQSLDQGLQFLIQYYNGEERAKGNILERFSAQQFPDLHSELNLSSLELGDSALYFCASSASSGTGELFFGEGSRLTVL.

V usage is TRBV9 and J usage is TRBJ1-3, with D hard to call. V gave up 6 bases and J gave up 7 bases, with 11 bases separating them. The germline gives CDR1 SGDLS, CDR2 YYNGEE. CDR3 length equals 12 residues. CDR3 sequence: CASTLPGNTIYF. The CDR3, as DNA: TGTGCCAGCACTCTTCCGGGGAACACCATATATTTT.

This sequence joins TRBV7-6 and TRBJ1-1; 8 bases match TRBD1. J lost 5 bases, V lost 2 bases, and 10 bases had no gene match. CDR3 length: 16 amino acids. The germline V gene encodes CDR1 SGHVS and CDR2 FNYEAQ. The CDR3 sequence is CASSLRQGNIRTEAFF. Written as DNA, the CDR3 is TGTGCCAGCAGCTTACGACAGGGGAATATACGAACTGAAGCTTTCTTT.

The V gene is TRBV14, the J gene TRBJ1-6; D not resolved. Per germline, CDR1 SGHDN and CDR2 FVKESK. V lost 4 bases and J 7 bases, leaving 11 bases between the germline ends. CDR3 length equals 14 residues. CDR3 residues: CASSPMANNSPLHF. The CDR3 bases are TGTGCCAGCAGCCCAATGGCGAACAATTCACCCCTCCACTTT. Drawing the rest from reference TRBV14 and TRBJ1-6, the complete variable domain is EAGVTQFPSHSVIEKGQTVTLRCDPISGHDNLYWYRRVMGKEIKFLLHFVKESKQDESGMPNNRFLAERTGGTYSTLKVQPAELEDSGVYFCASSPMANNSPLHFGNGTRLTVT.

This chain connects TRBV20-1 to TRBJ1-5; a weak D match, TRBD1 (5 bases). This CDR3 is 13 amino acids long. CDR1 and CDR2 (germline): DFQATT, SNEGSKA (reference sequence). V lost 3 bases to trimming and J lost 9 bases, with 15 bases between them. CDR3 sequence (DNA): TGCAGTGCTAGTCAGGGTACCCTTGGGCCCCAGCATTTT. Translated, it gives CSASQGTLGPQHF.

This chain links TRBV19 with TRBJ1-6, with 9 nucleotides matching TRBD1. CDR1 is LNHDA, CDR2 SQIVND, per germline (reference sequence). J gave up 8 bases and V 10 bases, and 6 bases lay outside the gene matches. The CDR3 sequence is 13 residues long. The DNA for the CDR3 is TGTGCCACCGCCGGGACAGGGTATTCACCCCTCCACTTT. Residues: CATAGTGYSPLHF.

The genes are TRBV6-1 and TRBJ2-1, with a weak D call TRBD2 (5 bases). Germline V gene sequence: CDR1 MNHNS, CDR2 SASEGT. This CDR3 has 16 residues. The germline V and J ends were trimmed by 3 bases and 4 bases, with 16 bases remaining between them. The CDR3 loop reads CASSDPNGRRYNEQFF. The DNA of the CDR3 is TGTGCCAGCAGTGACCCAAACGGACGGAGGTACAATGAGCAGTTCTTC.

In its sample, this clone was seen once. The chain joins TRBV5-1 to TRBJ2-1; weak D call: TRBD2 (5 bases). From germline, CDR1 is SGHRS and CDR2 YFSETQ. CDR3 length equals 15 residues. Deletions cut 3 bases from V and 7 bases from J, with 17 bases between. The CDR3 loop is CASSSGGLGSNEQFF. The CDR3 nucleotides are TGCGCCAGCAGCTCCGGAGGTCTAGGCTCGAATGAGCAGTTCTTC.

V usage is TRBV19 and J usage is TRBJ2-1; either TRBD1 or TRBD2 may fit D (5 bases each). Deletions cut 4 bases from V and 4 bases from J, with 8 bases between. The CDR3 consists of 13 residues. Germline V gene lookup returns CDR1 LNHDA and CDR2 SQIVND (reference sequence). The CDR3 protein is CASSTEGYNEQFF. The CDR3 nucleotides are TGTGCCAGTAGTACCGAGGGGTACAATGAGCAGTTCTTC.

Worth noting for this clone: The junction departs from germline at one end; a sequencing error may be responsible. This rearrangement joins TRBV5-1 to TRBJ1-6, with D unclear. The CDR3 is 16 residues long. CDR1 and CDR2 (germline): SGHRS, YFSETQ. CDR3 region: CASSLGEGAYNSPLHF. In DNA, the CDR3 is TGCGCCAGCAGCTTGGGTGAAGGCGCCTACAATTCACCCCTCCACTTT.

The V and J genes are TRBV6-5 and TRBJ1-3, with D perhaps TRBD1 (5 bases). V was cut by 5 bases and J by 3 bases, with 14 bases left in between. Per germline, CDR1 MNHEY and CDR2 SVGAGI. CDR3 size: 15 residues. CDR3 residues: CASSSGWGGGNTIYF. DNA for the CDR3: TGTGCCAGCAGTAGCGGATGGGGGGGTGGAAACACCATATATTTT.

The genes are TRBV7-2 and TRBJ1-5; perhaps TRBD1 as D (6 bases). This CDR3 region has 16 residues. Trimming shortened V by 2 bases and J by 1 base, and 12 bases separated the two germline ends. Per the germline V gene, CDR1 is SGHTA and CDR2 is FQGNSA. CDR3 nucleotides: TGTGCCAGCAGCTTACAGGGGTCCTACAGCAATCAGCCCCAGCATTTT. Translated, it gives CASSLQGSYSNQPQHF.

The chain combines TRBV27 with TRBJ2-1, with 7 bases lining up with TRBD2. After removal of 5 bases from V and 0 bases from J, the junction contained 7 bases not matched to a gene. Germline CDR1 is MNHEY and CDR2 is SMNVEV (reference sequence). CDR3 length: 16 amino acids. In DNA, the CDR3 is TGTGCCAGCAGTCCCGCTAGCGGAAGCTCCTACAATGAGCAGTTCTTC. It codes for CASSPASGSSYNEQFF.

Written as DNA, the CDR3 is TGTGCCAGTAGTATAGTCCCGGACAGGGCTCAAGGCTACACCTTC. Encoded protein: CASSIVPDRAQGYTF. The genes are TRBV19 and TRBJ1-2, with 8 bases fitting TRBD1. J was trimmed by 8 bases and V by 1 base; bases with no gene match: 9. The CDR3 loop spans 15 amino acids. Germline-derived CDR1 and CDR2 are LNHDA and SQIVND (reference sequence).

This clone has just one count. The V gene is TRBV5-5, the J gene TRBJ1-1, with a possible D match to TRBD1 (6 bases). With 4 bases removed from V and 5 bases from J, the gap between germline ends came to 15 bases. Germline V CDR1 and CDR2: SGHKS, YYEKEE (reference sequence). The CDR3 covers 14 residues. The CDR3 DNA reads as TGTGCCAGCAGCCCGGGGGACATTCGGACTGAAGCTTTCTTT. This sequence encodes CASSPGDIRTEAFF.

The gene calls are TRBV4-1 and TRBJ2-3; D is unclear. Germline lookup yields CDR1 MGHRA and CDR2 YSYEKL. Between the trimmed V and J ends, which lost 5 bases and 2 bases, there was a span of 17 bases. This CDR3 region has 16 residues. The CDR3 DNA reads as TGCGCCAGCAGCATACAATCGGACCTGTACACAGATACGCAGTATTTT. This translates into CASSIQSDLYTDTQYF.

This chain links TRBV7-2 with TRBJ1-1, with 8 bases aligning to TRBD1. The CDR3 spans 17 residues. CDR1 and CDR2 from the germline V gene are SGHTA and FQGNSA. J was trimmed by 0 bases and V by 0 bases; bases with no gene match: 6. This CDR3 reads CASSLAVGTGMNTEAFF. DNA for the CDR3: TGTGCCAGCAGCTTAGCTGTGGGGACAGGTATGAACACTGAAGCTTTCTTT.

This clone came up once. The chain combines TRBV5-6 with TRBJ1-2; TRBD1 matches at 7 bases. This CDR3 is built from 15 residues. Trimming cost V 2 bases and J 8 bases; bases outside gene matches: 12. The germline CDR1 and CDR2 sequences are SGHDT and YYEEEE. This CDR3 is CASSFRDRAFGGYTF. CDR3 DNA: TGTGCCAGCAGCTTCCGGGACAGAGCTTTCGGAGGCTACACCTTC.

The table lists this clone with a count of one. This rearrangement joins TRBV19 to TRBJ1-2; D uncertain. CDR1 LNHDA and CDR2 SQIVND come from the germline V gene (reference sequence). V was trimmed by 4 bases and J by 6 bases, leaving 18 bases between them. The CDR3 has 15 amino acids. CDR3 sequence: CASSNRQRRTDGYTF. The CDR3 bases are TGTGCCAGTAGTAATCGACAAAGGAGAACGGATGGCTACACCTTC. The full variable domain, completed using reference TRBV19 and TRBJ1-2, is DGGITQSPKYLFRKEGQNVTLSCEQNLNHDAMYWYRQDPGQGLRLIYYSQIVNDFQKGDIAEGYSVSREKKESFPLTVTSAQKNPTAFYLCASSNRQRRTDGYTFGSGTRLTVV.

This chain joins TRBV18 and TRBJ2-5, with 7 positions matching TRBD2. Germline CDR1 and CDR2: KGHSH and LQKENI. The V gene end was trimmed by 6 bases and the J gene end by 13 bases; junction bases not matched to a gene: 17. The CDR3 runs to 14 residues. CDR3: CASSPYPAGRAGYF. For the CDR3, the DNA is TGTGCCAGCTCCCCCTACCCAGCGGGGAGGGCTGGGTACTTC.

The chain combines TRBV30 with TRBJ1-2, with 10 bases that match TRBD1. Germline CDR1 reads GTSNPN; CDR2 reads SVGIG (reference sequence). With V trimmed by 1 base and J by 4 bases, 9 bases remained unmatched. The CDR3 sequence is 16 residues long. The CDR3 DNA is TGTGCCTGGAGTGGGGACAGGGGCCGAGGACCCTATGGCTACACCTTC. It is translated as CAWSGDRGRGPYGYTF.

This clone showed up just a few times. The chain combines TRBV4-3 with TRBJ1-1; unclear D gene. Germline V gene lookup returns CDR1 LGHNA and CDR2 YSLEER. The CDR3 is 15 amino acids. Trimming removed 0 bases from V and 1 base from J, with 9 bases in between. CDR3 amino acids: CASSQEVHSNTEAFF. For the CDR3, the DNA is TGCGCCAGCAGCCAAGAAGTTCACTCGAACACTGAAGCTTTCTTT.

For the CDR3, the DNA is TGCGCCAGCAGCTTGGATGGTAACAATGAGCAGTTCTTC. Amino acids: CASSLDGNNEQFF. The rearrangement links TRBV5-1 to TRBJ2-1, with D uncertain. The germline CDR1 and CDR2 sequences are SGHRS and YFSETQ. V was trimmed by 0 bases and J by 5 bases, leaving 6 bases between them. This CDR3 contains 13 residues. The full variable domain, rest sourced from reference TRBV5-1 and TRBJ2-1, is KAGVTQTPRYLIKTRGQQVTLSCSPISGHRSVSWYQQTPGQGLQFLFEYFSETQRNKGNFPGRFSGRQFSNSRSEMNVSTLELGDSALYLCASSLDGNNEQFFGPGTRLTVL.

This chain uses TRBV3-1 (or the pseudogene TRBV3-2) with TRBJ2-7; 8 bases are a match to TRBD1. Germline V CDR1 and CDR2: LGHDT, YNNKEL (reference sequence). This CDR3 is 17 amino acids long. V shed 4 bases and J 2 bases; nucleotides not matched to a gene: 13. CDR3 loop: CASSPGQGPSLTYEQYF. CDR3 nucleotide sequence: TGTGCCAGCAGCCCCGGACAGGGCCCTTCCCTAACCTACGAGCAGTACTTC.